The TCR beta chain under discussion was sequenced for a study of cytomegalovirus exposure and HLA in healthy donors. CDR3 length: 13 amino acids. Germline assignment: CDR1 MNHNS and CDR2 SASEGT. Trimming left V 7 bases short and J 3 bases short, with 13 bases between. On this clone: Its antigen is not identified.

Sequencing used immunoSEQ multiplex PCR; TCRdb keeps in-frame clones, though not all of them. Of 150,000 to 200,000 clones in the sample, about 80% were seen once. Findings of the study overall: The tendency of first-cohort TCR clusters to co-occur in the approximately 110 validation repertoires was the finding of a later analysis. A classifier reportedly called cytomegalovirus status with high sensitivity and specificity. The listing of 160 or so TCR beta chains classed them as cytomegalovirus-associated.

The chain recombines TRBV6-1 with TRBJ2-7, with a possible D match to TRBD2 (5 bases). The clonotype was recovered from a woman between 18 and 29 years old in good health and CMV-seropositive. The specimen was PBMCs. The CDR3 region is CASTDSARYEQYF. CDR3 in DNA: TGTGCCAGCACGGACTCTGCTCGCTACGAGCAGTACTTC.